This T cell receptor (beta chain) is from a study of blood T cell repertoires in COVID-19. On the study more broadly: Samples came from the United States, Italy and Spain, spanning acute and convalescent COVID-19. PBMCs, B-cell-depleted T cells, or T cells provided the cDNA or gDNA that made up the material.

Authors' processing steps: Estimation of nucleated cell counts relied on the amplification of reference gene primers. TCRdb's copy holds only in-frame clones and misses some; the assay was immunoSEQ multiplex PCR. The V and J calls and clone size come from that table; D and trimming were worked out from the DNA. The table shows 80,000 to 100,000 clones, with roughly 90% occurring only once. The V segment lost 0 bases and the J segment 6 bases; nucleotides outside the gene matches: 10. The CDR3 runs 17 residues. Per the germline V gene, CDR1 is LGHNT and CDR2 is FRNRAP. Only one count was recorded for this clone.

The V and J genes are TRBV12-5 and TRBJ2-1; 8 bases fit TRBD2. The receptor comes from a human donor with active COVID-19. The donor label of this sample is uncertain. The sample taken for sequencing was peripheral blood. The CDR3 reads CASGLVLTGGAANEQFF. The CDR3 nucleotides are TGTGCTAGTGGTTTGGTACTTACCGGGGGGGCCGCCAATGAGCAGTTCTTC. The complete variable domain, with remaining parts taken from reference TRBV12-5 and TRBJ2-1, reads DARVTQTPRHKVTEMGQEVTMRCQPILGHNTVFWYRQTMMQGLELLAYFRNRAPLDDSGMPKDRFSAEMPDATLATLKIQPSEPRDSAVYFCASGLVLTGGAANEQFFGPGTRLTVL.